In its sample, the clone carrying this TCR beta chain was seen a few times. The antigen is unknown. Repertoires were generated with immunoSEQ multiplex PCR, while TCRdb's copy carries only in-frame clones and drops some. The sample has some 70,000 clones; around 87% are singletons. These data come from a study of graft-versus-host responses after intestinal transplantation. In the study overall: Multivisceral, liver-intestinal, or isolated intestinal transplants were given to recipients.

Study outcomes and limitations: Maximum circulating GvH clone levels tracked with early post-transplant HvG decreases.

Trimming left V 0 bases short and J 6 bases short, with 4 bases between. Germline loops: CDR1 SGHRS, CDR2 YFSETQ. This CDR3 comprises 12 residues. The sequences come from unstimulated CD8+ T cells sorted from spleen or lymph node cells, collected before transplant. The chain recombines TRBV5-1 with TRBJ2-1; D is ambiguous. This receptor was taken from a human donor who was the organ donor for an intestinal transplant. For the CDR3, the DNA is TGCGCCAGCAGCTTGGACGTCAATGAGCAGTTCTTC. Translated, it gives CASSLDVNEQFF.